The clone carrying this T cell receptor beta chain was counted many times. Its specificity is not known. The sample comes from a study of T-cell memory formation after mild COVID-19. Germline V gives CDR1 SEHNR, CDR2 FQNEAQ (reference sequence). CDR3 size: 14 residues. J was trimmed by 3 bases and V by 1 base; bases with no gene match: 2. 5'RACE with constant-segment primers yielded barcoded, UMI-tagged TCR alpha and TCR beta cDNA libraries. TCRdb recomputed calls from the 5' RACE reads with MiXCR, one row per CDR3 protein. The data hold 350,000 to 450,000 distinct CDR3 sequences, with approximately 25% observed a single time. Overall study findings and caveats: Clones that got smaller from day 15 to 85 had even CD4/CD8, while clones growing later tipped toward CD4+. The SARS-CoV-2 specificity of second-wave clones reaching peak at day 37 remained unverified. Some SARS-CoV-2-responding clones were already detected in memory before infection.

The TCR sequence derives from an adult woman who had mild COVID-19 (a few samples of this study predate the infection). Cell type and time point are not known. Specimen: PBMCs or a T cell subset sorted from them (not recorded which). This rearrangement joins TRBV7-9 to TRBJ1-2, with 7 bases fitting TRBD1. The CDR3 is CASSLDRGDYGYTF. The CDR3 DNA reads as TGTGCCAGCAGCTTAGACAGGGGAGACTATGGCTACACCTTC.